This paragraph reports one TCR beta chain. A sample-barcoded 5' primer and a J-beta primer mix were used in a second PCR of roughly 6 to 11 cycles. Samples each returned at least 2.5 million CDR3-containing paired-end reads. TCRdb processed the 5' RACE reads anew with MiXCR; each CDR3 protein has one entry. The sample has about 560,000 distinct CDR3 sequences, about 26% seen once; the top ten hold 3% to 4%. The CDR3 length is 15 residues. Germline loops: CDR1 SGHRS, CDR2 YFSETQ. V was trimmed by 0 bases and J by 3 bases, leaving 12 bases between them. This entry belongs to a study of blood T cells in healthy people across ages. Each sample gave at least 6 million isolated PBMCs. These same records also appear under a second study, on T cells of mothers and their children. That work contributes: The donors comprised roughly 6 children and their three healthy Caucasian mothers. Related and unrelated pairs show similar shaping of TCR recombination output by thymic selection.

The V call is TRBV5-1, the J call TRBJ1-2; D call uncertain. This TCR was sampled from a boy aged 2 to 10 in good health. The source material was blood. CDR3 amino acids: CASSLALGRDYGYTF. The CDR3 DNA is TGCGCCAGCAGCTTGGCCCTCGGGAGAGACTATGGCTACACCTTC.